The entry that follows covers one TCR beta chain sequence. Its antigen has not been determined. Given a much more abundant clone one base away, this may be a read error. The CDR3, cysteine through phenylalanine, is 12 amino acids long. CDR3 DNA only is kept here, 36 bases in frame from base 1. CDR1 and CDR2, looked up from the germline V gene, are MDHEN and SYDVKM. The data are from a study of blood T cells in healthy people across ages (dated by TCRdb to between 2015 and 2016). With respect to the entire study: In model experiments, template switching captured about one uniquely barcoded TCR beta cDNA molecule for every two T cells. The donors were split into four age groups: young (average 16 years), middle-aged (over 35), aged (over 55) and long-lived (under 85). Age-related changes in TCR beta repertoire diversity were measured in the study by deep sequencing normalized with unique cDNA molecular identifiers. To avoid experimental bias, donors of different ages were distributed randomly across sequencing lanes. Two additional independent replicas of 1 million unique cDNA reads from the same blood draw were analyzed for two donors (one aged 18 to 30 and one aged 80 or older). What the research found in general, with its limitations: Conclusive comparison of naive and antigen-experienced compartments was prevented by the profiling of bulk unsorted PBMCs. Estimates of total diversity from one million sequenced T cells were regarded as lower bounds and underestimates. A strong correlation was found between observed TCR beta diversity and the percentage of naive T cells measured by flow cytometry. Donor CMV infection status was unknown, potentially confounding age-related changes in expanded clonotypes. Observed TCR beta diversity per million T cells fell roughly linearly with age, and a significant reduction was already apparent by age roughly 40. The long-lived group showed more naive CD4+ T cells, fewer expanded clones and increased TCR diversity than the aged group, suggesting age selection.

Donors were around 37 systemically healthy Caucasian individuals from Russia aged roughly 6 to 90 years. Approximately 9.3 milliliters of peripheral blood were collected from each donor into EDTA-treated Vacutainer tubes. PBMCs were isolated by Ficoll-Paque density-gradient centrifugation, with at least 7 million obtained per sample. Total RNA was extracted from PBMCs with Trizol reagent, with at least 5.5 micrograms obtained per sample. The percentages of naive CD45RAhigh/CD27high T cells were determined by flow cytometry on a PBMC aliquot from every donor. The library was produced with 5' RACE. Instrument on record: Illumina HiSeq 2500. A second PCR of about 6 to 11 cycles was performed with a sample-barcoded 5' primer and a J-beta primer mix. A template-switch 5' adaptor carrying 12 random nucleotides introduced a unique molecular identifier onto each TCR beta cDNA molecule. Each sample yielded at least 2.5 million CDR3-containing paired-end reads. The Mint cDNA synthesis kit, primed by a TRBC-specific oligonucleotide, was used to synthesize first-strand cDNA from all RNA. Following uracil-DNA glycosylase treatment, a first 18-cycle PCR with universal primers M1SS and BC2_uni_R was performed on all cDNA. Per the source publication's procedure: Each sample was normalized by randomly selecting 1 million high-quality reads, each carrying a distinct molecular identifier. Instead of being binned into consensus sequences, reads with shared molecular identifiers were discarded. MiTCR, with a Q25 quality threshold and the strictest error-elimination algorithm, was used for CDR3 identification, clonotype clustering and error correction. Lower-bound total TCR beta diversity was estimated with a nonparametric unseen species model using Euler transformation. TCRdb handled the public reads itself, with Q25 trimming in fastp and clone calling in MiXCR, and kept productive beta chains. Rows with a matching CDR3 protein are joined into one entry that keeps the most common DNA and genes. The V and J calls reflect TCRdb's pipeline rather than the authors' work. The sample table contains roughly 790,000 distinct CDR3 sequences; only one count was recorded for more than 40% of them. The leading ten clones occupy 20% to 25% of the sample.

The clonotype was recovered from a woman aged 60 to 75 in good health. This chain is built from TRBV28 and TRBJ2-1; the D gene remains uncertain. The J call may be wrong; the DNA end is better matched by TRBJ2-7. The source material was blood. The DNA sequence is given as TGTGCCAGCGGCGATATTGATCATGAGCAGTACTTC. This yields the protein CASGDIDHEQYF.